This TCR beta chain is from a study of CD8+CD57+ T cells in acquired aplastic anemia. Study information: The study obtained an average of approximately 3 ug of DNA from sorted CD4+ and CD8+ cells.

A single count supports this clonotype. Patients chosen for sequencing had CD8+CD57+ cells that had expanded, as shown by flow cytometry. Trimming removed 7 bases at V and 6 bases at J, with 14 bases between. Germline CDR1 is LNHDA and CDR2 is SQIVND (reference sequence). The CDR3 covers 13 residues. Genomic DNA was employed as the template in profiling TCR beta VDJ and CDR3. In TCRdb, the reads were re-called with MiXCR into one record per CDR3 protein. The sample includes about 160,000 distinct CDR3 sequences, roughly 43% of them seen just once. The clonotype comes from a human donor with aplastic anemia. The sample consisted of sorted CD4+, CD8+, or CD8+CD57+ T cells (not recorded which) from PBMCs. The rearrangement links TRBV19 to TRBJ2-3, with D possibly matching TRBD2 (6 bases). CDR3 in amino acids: CASIGGAGDTQYF. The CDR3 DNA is TGTGCCAGTATCGGAGGGGCAGGGGATACGCAGTATTTT. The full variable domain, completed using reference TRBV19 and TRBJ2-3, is DGGITQSPKYLFRKEGQNVTLSCEQNLNHDAMYWYRQDPGQGLRLIYYSQIVNDFQKGDIAEGYSVSREKKESFPLTVTSAQKNPTAFYLCASIGGAGDTQYFGPGTRLTVL.